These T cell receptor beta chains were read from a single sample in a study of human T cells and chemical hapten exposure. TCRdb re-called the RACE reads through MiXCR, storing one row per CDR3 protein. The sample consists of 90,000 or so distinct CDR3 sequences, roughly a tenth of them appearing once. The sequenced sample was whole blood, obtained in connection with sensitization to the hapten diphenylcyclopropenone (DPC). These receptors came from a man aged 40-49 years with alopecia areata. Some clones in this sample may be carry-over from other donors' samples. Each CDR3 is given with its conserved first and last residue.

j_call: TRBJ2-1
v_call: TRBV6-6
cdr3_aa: CASRPQGSSYNEQFF

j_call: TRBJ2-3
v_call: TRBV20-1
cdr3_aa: CSARLGTTDTQYF

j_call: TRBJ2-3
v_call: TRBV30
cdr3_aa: CAWSVLGRDKYF

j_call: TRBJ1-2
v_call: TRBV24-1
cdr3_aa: CATSDTDSRGYTF

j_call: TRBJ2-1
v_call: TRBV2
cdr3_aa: CASSPRFPGTGGVNEQFF

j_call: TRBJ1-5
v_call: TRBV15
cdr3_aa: CATSRDTEGPSAPQHF

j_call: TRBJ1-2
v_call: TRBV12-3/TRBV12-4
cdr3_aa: CASSLSAGTVDGYTF

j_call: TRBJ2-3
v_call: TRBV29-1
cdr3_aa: CSGLAGRSTDTQYF

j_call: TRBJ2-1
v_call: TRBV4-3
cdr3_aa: CASSQGTSSYNEQFF

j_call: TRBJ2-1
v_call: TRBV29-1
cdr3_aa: CSVEPWGRGRGHNEQFF

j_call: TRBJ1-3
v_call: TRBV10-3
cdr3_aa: CAISDSQFSGNTIYF

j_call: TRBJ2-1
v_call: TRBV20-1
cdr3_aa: CSALGQSNNEQFF

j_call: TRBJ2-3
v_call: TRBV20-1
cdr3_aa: CSARDSGNIDTQYF

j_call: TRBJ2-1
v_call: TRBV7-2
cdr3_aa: CASSLGGLAYYNEQFF

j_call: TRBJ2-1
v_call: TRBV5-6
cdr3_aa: CASSLDPTLNNEQFF

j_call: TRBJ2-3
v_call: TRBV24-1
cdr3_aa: CATSDLAGGLLDTQYF

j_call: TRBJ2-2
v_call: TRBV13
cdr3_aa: CASSLGDPTGELFF

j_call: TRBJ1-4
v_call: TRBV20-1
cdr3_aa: CSARSGRAAKKLFF

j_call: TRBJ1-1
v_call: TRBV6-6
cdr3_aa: CASRNLQGQMNTEAFF

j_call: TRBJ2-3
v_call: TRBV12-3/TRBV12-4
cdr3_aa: CASSPNLGQGMGSTDTQYF

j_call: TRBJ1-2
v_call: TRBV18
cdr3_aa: CASSPPQGNNYGYTF

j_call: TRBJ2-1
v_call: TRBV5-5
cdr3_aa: CASSTGITNEQFF

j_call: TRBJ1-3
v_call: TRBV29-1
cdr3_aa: CSVSQSSGNTIYF

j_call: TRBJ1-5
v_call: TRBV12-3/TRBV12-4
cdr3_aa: CASSNLGTVNQPQHF

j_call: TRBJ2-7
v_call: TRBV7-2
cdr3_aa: CASSPFGITYEQYF

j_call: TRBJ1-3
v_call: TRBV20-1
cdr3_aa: CSARANPGVGNTIYF